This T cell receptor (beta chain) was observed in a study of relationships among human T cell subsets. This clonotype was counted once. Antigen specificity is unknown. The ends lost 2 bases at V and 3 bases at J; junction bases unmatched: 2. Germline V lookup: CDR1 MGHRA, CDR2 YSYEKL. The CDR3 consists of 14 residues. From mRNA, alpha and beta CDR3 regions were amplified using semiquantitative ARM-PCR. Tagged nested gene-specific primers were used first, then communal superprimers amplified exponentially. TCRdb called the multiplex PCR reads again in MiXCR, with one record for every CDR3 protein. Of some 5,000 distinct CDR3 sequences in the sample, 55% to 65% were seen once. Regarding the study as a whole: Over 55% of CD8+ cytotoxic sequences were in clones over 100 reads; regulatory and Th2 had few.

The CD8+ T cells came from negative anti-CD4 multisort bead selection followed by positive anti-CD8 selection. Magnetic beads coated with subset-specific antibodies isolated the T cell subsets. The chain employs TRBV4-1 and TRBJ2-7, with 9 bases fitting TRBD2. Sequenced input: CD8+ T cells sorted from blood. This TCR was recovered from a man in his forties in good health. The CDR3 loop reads CASSQLAGFYEQYF. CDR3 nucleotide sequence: TGCGCCAGCAGCCAACTAGCGGGGTTCTACGAGCAGTACTTC.